One sample yielded the 27 T cell receptor beta chains listed below, sequenced in a study of blood T cell repertoires in COVID-19. Method: immunoSEQ multiplex PCR; TCRdb's copy keeps in-frame clones and lacks some. Here the sample spans 100,000 to 150,000 clones, roughly 91% being singletons. The sample taken for sequencing was peripheral blood. The receptors here all came from a man over 45 with active or convalescent COVID-19.

This clone has only a few counts. The chain is built from TRBV28 and TRBJ1-2; a weak D match, TRBD1 (6 bases). V lost 4 bases, J lost 5 bases, and 11 bases lay in between. Per germline, CDR1 MDHEN and CDR2 SYDVKM. The CDR3 length is 13 residues. In nucleotides, the CDR3 is TGTGCCAGCAGTTGGGGGCAGGGGTATGGCTACACCTTC. Translating gives CASSWGQGYGYTF.

This rearrangement joins TRBV14 to TRBJ2-2, with D possibly matching TRBD2 (6 bases). This CDR3 is built from 14 residues. V was clipped by 3 bases and J by 7 bases, with 12 bases between them. Germline CDR1 SGHDN, CDR2 FVKESK. Here the CDR3 DNA reads TGTGCCAGCAGCCACGGGCGGGGTATCGGGGAGCTGTTTTTT. Amino acids: CASSHGRGIGELFF.

Notes on this clone: Other DNA sequences in this sample translate to the same CDR3. The chain employs TRBV5-1 and TRBJ2-2; 7 bases line up with TRBD1. In germline, CDR1 is SGHRS, CDR2 YFSETQ. V shed 1 base, J shed 4 bases, and the junction held 4 bases outside the gene matches. The CDR3 totals 15 residues. The CDR3 spells CASSLSQGRTGELFF. The CDR3 nucleotides read TGCGCCAGCAGCTTGTCACAGGGGCGCACCGGGGAGCTGTTTTTT.

V usage is TRBV30 and J usage is TRBJ2-1; D possibly corresponds to TRBD2 (6 bases). Germline V gene sequence: CDR1 GTSNPN, CDR2 SVGIG (reference sequence). The CDR3 totals 13 residues. The V gene lost 1 base and the J gene lost 4 bases, with 8 bases spanning the gap. The CDR3 DNA follows: TGTGCCTGGAGTGGGGGGGATTACAATGAGCAGTTCTTC. It is translated as CAWSGGDYNEQFF.

V and J are TRBV30 and TRBJ2-3; D perhaps matches TRBD2 (5 bases). Trimming removed 1 base at V and 1 base at J, with 9 bases between. Germline CDR1 reads GTSNPN; CDR2 reads SVGIG (reference sequence). The CDR3 extends over 14 amino acids. CDR3 sequence: CAWSDSVGTDTQYF. The CDR3 coding sequence is TGTGCCTGGAGTGATAGCGTGGGCACAGATACGCAGTATTTT.

The CDR3 spells CAWSVGRLAGVYTGELFF. The CDR3 DNA reads as TGTGCCTGGAGTGTAGGAAGACTAGCGGGAGTTTACACCGGGGAGCTGTTTTTT. The chain is built from TRBV30 and TRBJ2-2; 12 nucleotides agree with TRBD2. This CDR3 has 18 residues. From germline, CDR1 is GTSNPN and CDR2 SVGIG (reference sequence). The J segment lost 3 bases and the V segment lost 0 bases, leaving 8 bases of the junction unmatched.

The chain is built from TRBV6-5 and TRBJ2-6; D is unresolved. The ends were cut back, 6 bases at V and 4 bases at J, with 7 bases in the middle. The CDR3 runs 13 residues. Germline V gene lookup returns CDR1 MNHEY and CDR2 SVGAGI. In nucleotides, the CDR3 is TGTGCCAGCAGGGCCCTGGGGGCCAACGTCCTGACTTTC. It yields the protein CASRALGANVLTF.

The V call is TRBV30, the J call TRBJ2-5; no clear D. Trimming removed 2 bases at V and 7 bases at J, with 11 bases between. Germline V gene data show CDR1 as GTSNPN and CDR2 as SVGIG (reference sequence). This CDR3 has 12 amino acids. The CDR3 reads CAWSHLDRTQYF. The CDR3, as DNA: TGTGCCTGGAGTCACCTCGATAGGACCCAGTACTTC.

This rearrangement joins TRBV19 to TRBJ1-1; 8 bases are a match to TRBD1. The CDR3 totals 14 residues. Per the germline V gene, CDR1 is LNHDA and CDR2 is SQIVND (reference sequence). J gave up 3 bases and V 3 bases, and 3 bases lay outside the gene matches. The CDR3 spells CASSMNRGDTEAFF. For the CDR3, the DNA is TGTGCCAGTAGTATGAACAGGGGGGACACTGAAGCTTTCTTT.

This chain uses TRBV9 with TRBJ2-5; D is undetermined. The V and J ends lost 3 bases and 2 bases respectively, with 5 bases between them. Germline V gene sequence: CDR1 SGDLS, CDR2 YYNGEE. The CDR3 spans 12 residues. CDR3 DNA sequence: TGTGCCAGCAGCGCAGATCAAGAGACCCAGTACTTC. This gives the protein CASSADQETQYF.

The chain is built from TRBV6-6 and TRBJ2-5; 8 bases fit TRBD1. CDR1 and CDR2 from the germline V gene are MNHNY and SVGAGI (reference sequence). This CDR3 has 13 amino acids. The ends lost 6 bases at V and 5 bases at J; junction bases unmatched: 5. This CDR3 is CASSRDRRETQYF. The CDR3 bases are TGTGCCAGCAGCCGGGACAGGAGGGAGACCCAGTACTTC.

The chain joins TRBV29-1 to TRBJ1-2; D is possibly TRBD1 (5 bases). Trimming took off 6 bases at V and 0 bases at J, with 8 bases between the two ends. The CDR3 is 12 amino acids. The V gene's germline CDR1 is SQVTM and CDR2 ANQGSEA. The CDR3 loop is CSVTASNYGYTF. CDR3 DNA: TGCAGCGTGACAGCTTCTAACTATGGCTACACCTTC.

The chain joins TRBV29-1 to TRBJ2-3, with D maybe TRBD1 (6 bases). This CDR3 has 14 residues. Germline CDR1 is SQVTM and CDR2 is ANQGSEA. The ends were cut back, 6 bases at V and 6 bases at J, with 19 bases in the middle. CDR3 DNA: TGCAGCGTCGCTACCACAGGGACGGGGGATACGCAGTATTTT. Translating gives CSVATTGTGDTQYF.

The chain has TRBV10-3 and TRBJ1-2, with D unclear. The CDR3 runs to 13 residues. Germline V CDR1 and CDR2: ENHRY, SYGVKD. The V gene lost 4 bases and the J gene lost 5 bases, with 11 bases spanning the gap. DNA of the CDR3: TGTGCCATCAGTGCCGGGGAAAGGTATGGCTACACCTTC. Its protein product is CAISAGERYGYTF.

CDR3 loop: CASSEVGQLSYEQYF. For the CDR3, the DNA is TGTGCCAGCAGTGAGGTGGGACAGCTCTCCTACGAGCAGTACTTC. The V and J genes are TRBV6-1 and TRBJ2-7; TRBD1 matches 7 bases. Germline V lookup: CDR1 MNHNS, CDR2 SASEGT. The CDR3 is made up of 15 amino acids. The V gene end was trimmed by 3 bases and the J gene end by 0 bases; junction bases not matched to a gene: 5.

The chain couples TRBV5-1 to TRBJ2-7, with 7 bases that match TRBD2. V lost 5 bases, J lost 0 bases, and 11 bases stayed unmatched. The CDR3 covers 16 residues. The germline CDR1 and CDR2 sequences are SGHRS and YFSETQ. CDR3 sequence: CASRVSLGGSSYEQYF. CDR3 nucleotides: TGCGCCAGCAGAGTAAGCCTGGGCGGGAGCTCCTACGAGCAGTACTTC.

The chain recombines TRBV6-5 with TRBJ2-7, with TRBD1 identical over 12 bases. J gave up 6 bases and V 8 bases, and 8 bases lay outside the gene matches. CDR1 is MNHEY, CDR2 SVGAGI, per germline. This CDR3 has 14 residues. The CDR3 DNA reads as TGTGCCAGCGCCTACCGGGACAGGGGGCGCGAGCAGTACTTC. Its protein product is CASAYRDRGREQYF.

The rearrangement links TRBV2 to TRBJ1-1; D perhaps matches TRBD1 (5 bases). CDR3 size: 12 residues. The germline V gene has CDR1 SNHLY and CDR2 FYNNEI. V dropped 3 bases and J dropped 6 bases, with 8 bases sitting between them. The CDR3 nucleotides read TGTGCCAGCAGTGACAGGGTGGCTGAAGCTTTCTTT. Translation: CASSDRVAEAFF. Variable domain in full (rest from reference TRBV2 and TRBJ1-1): EPEVTQTPSHQVTQMGQEVILRCVPISNHLYFYWYRQILGQKVEFLVSFYNNEISEKSEIFDDQFSVERPDGSNFTLKIRSTKLEDSAMYFCASSDRVAEAFFGQGTRLTVV.

The CDR3 protein is CASWTGSYEQYF. As DNA, the CDR3 is TGTGCCAGCTGGACAGGGTCCTACGAGCAGTACTTC. This chain links TRBV21-1 with TRBJ2-7; the DNA was not used to check the table's D call, TRBD1. TRBV21-1 corresponds to a pseudogene. This CDR3 spans 12 amino acids.

CDR3 protein: CASSPEGPQTQYF. In nucleotides, the CDR3 is TGTGCCAGCTCACCGGAGGGACCACAAACGCAGTATTTT. The V call is TRBV18, the J call TRBJ2-3; TRBD2 might be the D (6 bases). The CDR3 is 13 amino acids. Looked up from germline, CDR1 is KGHSH and CDR2 is LQKENI. Between the trimmed V and J ends, which lost 3 bases and 9 bases, there was a span of 13 bases.

This clone was found a few times. The chain combines TRBV4-1 with TRBJ1-3; D is uncertain. From germline, CDR1 is MGHRA and CDR2 YSYEKL. The CDR3 consists of 17 residues. Trimming removed 1 base at V and 0 bases at J, with 13 bases between. As DNA, the CDR3 is TGCGCCAGCAGCCAAGTTGCGGTGAGGGCCTCTGGAAACACCATATATTTT. It codes for CASSQVAVRASGNTIYF.

V gene TRBV19 combines with J gene TRBJ1-2; the D gene is possibly TRBD1 (5 bases). V lost 3 bases to trimming and J lost 3 bases, with 20 bases between them. Germline CDR1 LNHDA, CDR2 SQIVND (reference sequence). This CDR3 has 17 amino acids. The CDR3 loop reads CASSMGLRALFDYGYTF. The CDR3 DNA reads as TGTGCCAGTAGTATGGGCCTCAGGGCGTTATTCGACTATGGCTACACCTTC.

The chain is built from TRBV2 and TRBJ2-7; D call uncertain. The CDR3 totals 14 residues. The V gene lost 4 bases and the J gene lost 4 bases, with 14 bases spanning the gap. Germline CDR1 reads SNHLY; CDR2 reads FYNNEI. The CDR3 DNA is TGTGCCAGCAGTGTCCCCCAGTGGGCTTACGAGCAGTACTTC. Translated, it gives CASSVPQWAYEQYF.

The chain couples TRBV28 to TRBJ2-1, with TRBD2 matching 11 bases. V lost 5 bases and J lost 0; bases outside the gene matches: 15. CDR1 is MDHEN and CDR2 is SYDVKM in the germline V gene. The CDR3 spans 20 residues. The CDR3 DNA reads TGTGCCAGCAGTCCGACTTCCGGGACTAGCGGCCCGAGCTCCTACAATGAGCAGTTCTTC. Protein product: CASSPTSGTSGPSSYNEQFF.

This chain connects TRBV6-2 or TRBV6-3 to TRBJ2-1; 8 bases are shared with TRBD2. Germline V lookup: CDR1 MNHEY, CDR2 SVGEGT. CDR3 length: 16 residues. The ends lost 1 base at V and 7 bases at J; junction bases unmatched: 9. This CDR3 is CASSYFGGRLENEQFF. The CDR3 DNA reads TGTGCCAGCAGTTACTTCGGCGGGAGGCTTGAAAATGAGCAGTTCTTC.

On this clone: One end of the junction fails to match germline, which may point to a read error. The V gene is TRBV28, the J gene TRBJ2-7; 8 bases match TRBD2. CDR3 length: 14 amino acids. In germline, CDR1 is MDHEN, CDR2 SYDVKM. The CDR3 DNA sequence: TGTGCCAGCAGTCCTTCGGGGTCCGGGACTAGAAGCATCTTC. It yields the protein CASSPSGSGTRSIF.

The chain couples TRBV7-6 to TRBJ2-2, with D uncertain. Germline V gene sequence: CDR1 SGHVS, CDR2 FNYEAQ. V was pared by 5 bases and J by 0 bases, with 19 bases between. The CDR3 is 18 amino acids. This CDR3 is CASSPSGSHASNTGELFF. In DNA, the CDR3 is TGTGCCAGCAGCCCATCGGGTAGCCACGCGTCGAACACCGGGGAGCTGTTTTTT.